This is a list of T cell receptor beta chains from one sample in a study of T-cell memory formation after mild COVID-19. TCRdb itself ran the 5' RACE reads through MiXCR, one entry per CDR3 protein. The table has more than 80,000 distinct CDR3 sequences, around 12% seen once. The sample was PBMCs or a T cell subset sorted from them (not recorded which). Receptors originate from an adult woman who had mild COVID-19 (a few samples of this study predate the infection). Cell type and time point are not known. Each CDR3 is given with its conserved first and last residue. The D gene is left open where the match is weak. Only part of the rows carry a size: once, few, many, or a class if the clone is expanded.

clone_size j_call v_call d_call cdr3_nt cdr3_aa
few TRBJ2-1 TRBV7-9 TRBD2 TGTGCCAGCAGCTTAGTCGGAAGCGGGTCTAGCGGACTCAATGAGCAGTTCTTC CASSLVGSGSSGLNEQFF
few TRBJ2-2 TRBV12-3/TRBV12-4 TRBD2 TGTGCCAGCAGTTTACCGCCCGTCGCCGGGGGGGCGAACACCGGGGAGCTGTTTTTT CASSLPPVAGGANTGELFF
few TRBJ2-7 TRBV7-9 TRBD2 TGTGCCATCCTGACCGGGACTAGCGGGAGTGGCGAGCAGTACTTC CAILTGTSGSGEQYF
- TRBJ1-2 TRBV7-9 TRBD1 TGTGCCAGCAGCCCCATAGTCCGGGACAGAGCTACTAACTATGGCTACACCTTC CASSPIVRDRATNYGYTF
many TRBJ2-7 TRBV5-1 - TGCGCCAGCAGCTTGTGGCGGGGCTACGAGCAGTACTTC CASSLWRGYEQYF
few TRBJ2-5 TRBV6-5 - TGTGCCAGCGGGACCAACAGGTTAGAGACCCAGTACTTC CASGTNRLETQYF
many TRBJ2-7 TRBV3-1 TRBD2 TGTGCCAGCAGCCAAGAGGGGACTAGCGGCCCTTTCTACGAGCAGTACTTC CASSQEGTSGPFYEQYF
few TRBJ2-1 TRBV25-1 - TGTGCCAGCACCACAAAGGGGACATCGGCCGATGAGCAGTTCTTC CASTTKGTSADEQFF
- TRBJ2-3 TRBV5-1 - TGCGCCAGCAGCTTGCCAGGAACGGGGGAACCTAATACGCAGTATTTT CASSLPGTGEPNTQYF
few TRBJ2-7 TRBV12-3/TRBV12-4 TRBD1 TGTGCCAGCAGTCCACCCCCGGGACAGGTTTTCTCCTACGAGCAGTACTTC CASSPPPGQVFSYEQYF
- TRBJ1-3 TRBV12-3/TRBV12-4 - TGTGCCAGCAGTTTCATAGGGAACGGAAACACCATATATTTT CASSFIGNGNTIYF
few TRBJ1-1 TRBV4-3 - TGCGCCAGCAGCCAAGATCTGGGGGGCCTGTTAGCTTTCTTT CASSQDLGGLLAFF
- TRBJ1-5 TRBV5-1 - TGCGCCAGCAGCGAGACCGGGGCTAGCAATCAGCCCCAGCATTTT CASSETGASNQPQHF
- TRBJ2-7 TRBV4-1 TRBD1 TGCGCCAGCAGCCAGCTAAGCACCGGGACAGGGTTTTACGAGCAGTACTTC CASSQLSTGTGFYEQYF
- TRBJ2-5 TRBV4-1 TRBD2 TGCGCCAGCAGCCCACAGCAAGTTGCGAGCGGGGCGTACCAAGAGACCCAGTACTTC CASSPQQVASGAYQETQYF
- TRBJ2-5 TRBV14 - TGTGCCAGCAGCCAAGATACGGGACACCCTCAAGAGACCCAGTACTTC CASSQDTGHPQETQYF
- TRBJ2-5 TRBV4-1 - TGCGCCAGCAGCCAAGGCAGGGTCGGATCCCAAGAGACCCAGTACTTC CASSQGRVGSQETQYF
many TRBJ2-3 TRBV15 - TGTGCCACCAGCAGAGACAGGGGATCAGATACGCAGTATTTT CATSRDRGSDTQYF
once TRBJ2-3 TRBV9 TRBD2 TGTGCCAGCAGCCCGGCCGGGACTAGCGGTAGCACAGATACGCAGTATTTT CASSPAGTSGSTDTQYF
- TRBJ2-3 TRBV6-5 TRBD2 TGTGCCAGCGGCGGGGGAGCTACAGATACGCAGTATTTT CASGGGATDTQYF
few TRBJ2-1 TRBV15 - TGTGCCACCAGCAGAGATCACAGCGTTATCTCCTACAATGAGCAGTTCTTC CATSRDHSVISYNEQFF
- TRBJ2-1 TRBV12-3/TRBV12-4 TRBD1 TGTGCCAGCAGTTTAGGACAGGGGCTTCTTTCCAATGAGCAGTTCTTC CASSLGQGLLSNEQFF
- TRBJ2-5 TRBV7-8 - TGTGCCAGCAGCCCCCTTTACTTC CASSPLYF
- TRBJ2-6 TRBV9 - TGTGCCAGCAGCGTAGACCCTCGTCAGGAGTCTGGGGCCAACGTCCTGACTTTC CASSVDPRQESGANVLTF
few TRBJ2-3 TRBV7-8 - TGTGCCAGCCCTCCCGATGGTCTGTTGAGAACAGATACGCAGTATTTT CASPPDGLLRTDTQYF
- TRBJ2-1 TRBV20-1 TRBD2 TGCAGTGCTAGGGACGGGGGGTGGGACAATGAGCAGTTCTTC CSARDGGWDNEQFF
few TRBJ2-1 TRBV5-1 - TGCGCCAGCAGCTTGGCTATCGGGAGTGCCTACAATGAGCAGTTCTTC CASSLAIGSAYNEQFF
many TRBJ2-3 TRBV7-9 - TGTGCCAGCAGCTTAGAAGGGTCCCGCCAATACACAGATACGCAGTATTTT CASSLEGSRQYTDTQYF
- TRBJ2-7 TRBV7-2 - TGTGCCAGCAGCTTAGCAGGCGCAGGGATTAGCTCCTACGAGCAGTACTTC CASSLAGAGISSYEQYF
few TRBJ2-3 TRBV14 TRBD2 TGTGCCAGCAACCTAGGGACTAGCGGGGGGCCTGATACGCAGTATTTT CASNLGTSGGPDTQYF
- TRBJ1-1 TRBV3-1 TRBD1 TGTGCCAGCAGCCCGGGACAGATTAACACTGAAGCTTTCTTT CASSPGQINTEAFF
few TRBJ2-5 TRBV9 TRBD1 TGTGCCAGCAGCGTAGGGGGACAGTTACGAGAGACCCAGTACTTC CASSVGGQLRETQYF
few TRBJ2-1 TRBV12-3/TRBV12-4 TRBD1 TGTGCCAGCAGTTTTTGGGGGACAGGGAGAACTCCTGACAATGAGCAGTTCTTC CASSFWGTGRTPDNEQFF
- TRBJ1-2 TRBV29-1 - TGCAGCGTTGAAGGCGGCGACCTCCCTGGGTATGGCTACACCTTC CSVEGGDLPGYGYTF
- TRBJ1-1 TRBV27 TRBD1 TGTGCCAGCAGTTCTCCTGGGACAGGGAACACTGAAGCTTTCTTT CASSSPGTGNTEAFF
few TRBJ2-7 TRBV12-3/TRBV12-4 - TGTGCCAGCAGTTTAGTGGGCAGAGAGCAGTACTTC CASSLVGREQYF
few TRBJ2-7 TRBV12-3/TRBV12-4 - TGTGCCAGCAGTCAAGGGTCTGAGCAGTACTTC CASSQGSEQYF
few TRBJ2-1 TRBV5-6 TRBD2 TGTGCCAGCAGCTTGTCTCCTAGCGGCGCGGGTGAGCAGTTCTTC CASSLSPSGAGEQFF
few TRBJ1-1 TRBV7-2 TRBD1 TGTGCCAGCAGCTTCCCCGGGACAGGGAGCACTGAAGCTTTCTTT CASSFPGTGSTEAFF
few TRBJ2-1 TRBV15 TRBD2 TGTGCCACCAGCAGAGACCCCTTGGGGGGGTTCTACAATGAGCAGTTCTTC CATSRDPLGGFYNEQFF
- TRBJ1-2 TRBV29-1 - TGCAGCGTTGAAGTTCCTAGTCCAAATGGCTACACCTTC CSVEVPSPNGYTF
- TRBJ2-1 TRBV2 TRBD2 TGTGCCAGCAGTGGGACTAGCGCGAGGAGCTCCTACAATGAGCAGTTCTTC CASSGTSARSSYNEQFF
many TRBJ2-7 TRBV12-3/TRBV12-4 TRBD2 TGTGCCAGCAGTTCCCTCCTAGCGGGGGGACCCTACGAGCAGTACTTC CASSSLLAGGPYEQYF
- TRBJ2-5 TRBV4-2 - TGTGCCAGCAGCCAAGATCCCCGGGACGGCCAAGAGACCCAGTACTTC CASSQDPRDGQETQYF
- TRBJ2-3 TRBV19 TRBD1 TGTGCCAGTAGTACCCGCGGACAGGGCGCCACAGATACGCAGTATTTT CASSTRGQGATDTQYF
many TRBJ2-7 TRBV7-8 - TGTGCCAGCAGCTTAGCTACCGGGACATACGGAGAGCAGTACTTC CASSLATGTYGEQYF
- TRBJ2-1 TRBV7-2 - TGTGCCAGCAGCTTAGTTAGTTTTGAGCAGTTCTTC CASSLVSFEQFF
- TRBJ2-6 TRBV24-1 - TGTGCCACCAGTGCTGGGGCCAACGTCCTGACTTTC CATSAGANVLTF
- TRBJ2-3 TRBV24-1 - TGTGCCACCAGTGCGTATCCCCTTGGGGTAGGGGGAGAGGGCACAGATACGCAGTATTTT CATSAYPLGVGGEGTDTQYF
- TRBJ2-1 TRBV19 TRBD1 TGTGCCAGTAGTATGTGGACAGGTTACAATGAGCAGTTCTTC CASSMWTGYNEQFF
- TRBJ1-1 TRBV5-5 - TGTGCCAGCAGCTTATTCGGGCTCAACACTGAAGCTTTCTTT CASSLFGLNTEAFF
few TRBJ2-1 TRBV12-3/TRBV12-4 TRBD1 TGTGCCAGCAGTTTAGAGTACGGACAGGTCCAGACTTACAATGAGCAGTTCTTC CASSLEYGQVQTYNEQFF
few TRBJ2-4 TRBV3-1 - TGTGCCAGCAGCCAAGATCAGGGGGGGTGGGCAAACATTCAGTACTTC CASSQDQGGWANIQYF
few TRBJ2-7 TRBV7-9 - TGTGCCAGCAGCTTACAGGCGACCTACGAGCAGTACTTC CASSLQATYEQYF
- TRBJ1-1 TRBV5-1 - TGCGCCAGCAGCTCCCAACCACAGGGAGCGGGTCGCACTGAAGCTTTCTTT CASSSQPQGAGRTEAFF
few TRBJ1-2 TRBV5-8 - TGTGCCAGCAGCTTGGTTGGGTTCGGGATCTATGGCTACACCTTC CASSLVGFGIYGYTF
- TRBJ2-2 TRBV7-6 - TGTGCCAGCAGCTTGGGTGCCCCCGGGGAGCTGTTTTTT CASSLGAPGELFF
few TRBJ2-3 TRBV3-1 TRBD2 TGTGCCAGCAGCCCACGGACTAGCGGCACAGATACGCAGTATTTT CASSPRTSGTDTQYF
many TRBJ2-5 TRBV5-6 TRBD2 TGTGCCAGCAGCTTGGCTCCAAAATTCAGGATCCCGGGAGGTGTTGGGACCCAGTACTTC CASSLAPKFRIPGGVGTQYF
few TRBJ2-6 TRBV4-3 TRBD1 TGCGCCAGCAGCCAGTCAGTACAGGGGCCATTGAGTGGGGCCAACGTCCTGACTTTC CASSQSVQGPLSGANVLTF